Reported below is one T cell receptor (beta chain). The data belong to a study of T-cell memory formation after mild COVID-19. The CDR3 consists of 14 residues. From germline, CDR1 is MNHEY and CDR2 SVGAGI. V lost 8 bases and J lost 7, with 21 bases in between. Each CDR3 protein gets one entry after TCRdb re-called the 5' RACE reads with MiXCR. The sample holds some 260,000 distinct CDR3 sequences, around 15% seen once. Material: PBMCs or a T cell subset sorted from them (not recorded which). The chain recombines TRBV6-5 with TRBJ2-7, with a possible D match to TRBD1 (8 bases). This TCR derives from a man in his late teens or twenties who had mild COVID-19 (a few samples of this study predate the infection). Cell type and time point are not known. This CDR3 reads CASWGGRGRYEQYF. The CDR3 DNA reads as TGTGCCAGCTGGGGGGGCAGGGGGCGTTATGAGCAGTACTTC.